This T cell receptor beta chain is from a study of blood T cells in healthy people across ages. Primed by a sample-barcoded 5' primer and a J-beta primer mix, a second PCR proceeded for roughly 7 to 11 cycles. Template switching added a 12-random-nucleotide identifier to every cDNA molecule. TCRdb fed the 5' RACE reads into MiXCR, producing one record per CDR3 protein. The sample shows over 1,500,000 distinct CDR3 sequences, about two fifths of them seen only once. The CDR3 spans 13 residues. The germline V gene has CDR1 SGHRS and CDR2 YFSETQ. The V end lost 3 bases, the J end lost 5 bases, and 12 bases lay between the germline ends. Total RNA amounts of at least 5 micrograms were extracted per sample. Study-wide results and caveats: Measured against age, TCR beta diversity per million T cells decreased in a roughly linear manner. Long-lived donors had more naive CD4+ cells and higher diversity than aged donors.

This clonotype was seen a handful of times. Antigen unknown. The sample was blood. The chain carries TRBV5-1 and TRBJ2-7, with D tentatively TRBD1 (5 bases). The source of this sequence is a human donor in good health. In DNA form, the CDR3 reads TGCGCCAGCAGCTCAGGGCGATCTGACGAGCAGTACTTC. Translated, it gives CASSSGRSDEQYF.